This T cell receptor beta chain was captured by sequencing in a study of blood T cell repertoires in COVID-19. Study at large: Spain, Italy and the United States supplied samples that represented acute and convalescent COVID-19. PBMCs, B-cell-depleted T cells, or T cells were the source of the cDNA or gDNA that made up the material.

As originally analysed: The authors estimated nucleated cell counts from reference gene primer amplification. TCRdb keeps only in-frame clones here, not all; method: immunoSEQ multiplex PCR. The V and J calls and the clone size are those of that table, but D and trimming were determined from the DNA. The repertoire has more than 90,000 clones, 75% to 85% of them found once; the top ten carry roughly 7.7%. Per the germline V gene, CDR1 is MDHEN and CDR2 is SYDVKM. The CDR3 contains 14 residues. With 8 bases clipped from V and 1 base from J, the junction kept 4 bases outside the gene matches. V usage is TRBV28 and J usage is TRBJ1-5; 8 bases align to TRBD1. What was sequenced was peripheral blood. This TCR derives from a man in his sixties or seventies with acute or convalescent COVID-19. CDR3 residues: CASYRGGSNQPQHF. Here the CDR3 DNA reads TGTGCCAGCTACAGGGGGGGAAGCAATCAGCCCCAGCATTTT.